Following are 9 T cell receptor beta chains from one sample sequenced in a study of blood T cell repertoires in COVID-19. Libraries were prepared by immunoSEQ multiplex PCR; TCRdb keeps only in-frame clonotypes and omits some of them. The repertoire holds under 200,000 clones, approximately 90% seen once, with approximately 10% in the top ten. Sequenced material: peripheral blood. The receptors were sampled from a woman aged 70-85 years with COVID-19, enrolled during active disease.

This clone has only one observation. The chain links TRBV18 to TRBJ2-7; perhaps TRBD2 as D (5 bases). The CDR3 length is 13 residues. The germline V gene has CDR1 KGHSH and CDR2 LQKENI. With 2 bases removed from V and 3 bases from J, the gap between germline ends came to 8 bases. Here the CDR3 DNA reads TGTGCCAGCTCACCAGAGGGTTTCTACGAGCAGTACTTC. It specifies CASSPEGFYEQYF.

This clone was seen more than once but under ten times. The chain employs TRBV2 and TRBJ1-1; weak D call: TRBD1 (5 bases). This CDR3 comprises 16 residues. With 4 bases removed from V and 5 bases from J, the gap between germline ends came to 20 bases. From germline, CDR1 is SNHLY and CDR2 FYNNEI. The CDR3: CASSGHTLSGGTEAFF. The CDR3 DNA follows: TGTGCCAGCAGTGGGCACACCTTATCGGGGGGGACTGAAGCTTTCTTT.

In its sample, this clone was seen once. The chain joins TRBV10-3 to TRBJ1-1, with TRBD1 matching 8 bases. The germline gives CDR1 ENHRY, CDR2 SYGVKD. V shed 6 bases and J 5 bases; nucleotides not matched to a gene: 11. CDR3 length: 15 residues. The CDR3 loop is CAISDSGQGRTEAFF. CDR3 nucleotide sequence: TGTGCCATCAGCGATTCAGGACAGGGCCGAACTGAAGCTTTCTTT.

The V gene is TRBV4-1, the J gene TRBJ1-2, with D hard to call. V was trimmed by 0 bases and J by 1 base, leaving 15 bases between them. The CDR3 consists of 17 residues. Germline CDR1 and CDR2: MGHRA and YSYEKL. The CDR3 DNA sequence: TGCGCCAGCAGCCAAGATATCCCGGCCGGAGGTAACTATGGCTACACCTTC. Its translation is CASSQDIPAGGNYGYTF.

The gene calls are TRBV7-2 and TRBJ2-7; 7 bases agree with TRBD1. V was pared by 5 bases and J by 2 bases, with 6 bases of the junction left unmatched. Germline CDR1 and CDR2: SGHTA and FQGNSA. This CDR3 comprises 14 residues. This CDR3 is CASSPRTGPYEQYF. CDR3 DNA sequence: TGTGCCAGCAGCCCTAGGACAGGACCCTACGAGCAGTACTTC.

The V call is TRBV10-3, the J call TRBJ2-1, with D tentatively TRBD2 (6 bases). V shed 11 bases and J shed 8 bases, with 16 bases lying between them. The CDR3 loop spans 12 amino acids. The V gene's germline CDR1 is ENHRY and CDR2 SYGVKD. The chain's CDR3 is CAGGIGVDEQFF. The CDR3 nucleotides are TGTGCCGGGGGGATAGGGGTCGATGAGCAGTTCTTC.

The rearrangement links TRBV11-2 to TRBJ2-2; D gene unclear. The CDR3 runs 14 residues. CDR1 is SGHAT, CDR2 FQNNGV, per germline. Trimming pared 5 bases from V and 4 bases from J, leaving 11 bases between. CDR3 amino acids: CASSPLPGTGELFF. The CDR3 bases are TGTGCCAGCAGCCCCTTGCCGGGCACCGGGGAGCTGTTTTTT.

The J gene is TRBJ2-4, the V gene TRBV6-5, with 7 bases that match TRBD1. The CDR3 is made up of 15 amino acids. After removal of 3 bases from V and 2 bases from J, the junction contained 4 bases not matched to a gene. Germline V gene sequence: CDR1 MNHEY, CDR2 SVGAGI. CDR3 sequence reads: CASSYDRAPKNIQYF. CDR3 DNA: TGTGCCAGCAGTTATGACAGGGCGCCCAAAAACATTCAGTACTTC.

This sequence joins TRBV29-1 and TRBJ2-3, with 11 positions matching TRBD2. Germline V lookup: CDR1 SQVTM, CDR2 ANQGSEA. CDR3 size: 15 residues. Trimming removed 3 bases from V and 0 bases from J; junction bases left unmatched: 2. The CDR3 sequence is CSVETSGASTDTQYF. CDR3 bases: TGCAGCGTTGAGACTAGCGGGGCCAGCACAGATACGCAGTATTTT.